These 6 T cell receptor beta chains were all obtained from the same sample, sequenced in a study of beta chain features in type 1 diabetes. cDNA synthesis used the whole RNA isolate, giving expressed TCRB sequences. TCRdb keeps only in-frame clones here, not all; method: immunoSEQ multiplex PCR. The data show about 180,000 clones, 10% to 15% seen once. Input material: central memory CD4+ T cells from blood. These receptors were obtained from a woman younger than 35 in good health.

The rearrangement links TRBV30 to TRBJ2-3; a possible D gene is TRBD2 (6 bases). Germline V gene lookup returns CDR1 GTSNPN and CDR2 SVGIG (reference sequence). The CDR3 has 16 amino acids. V was trimmed by 8 bases and J by 6 bases, leaving 27 bases between them. The CDR3 here is CATLGKSIRRVDTQYF. CDR3 coding DNA: TGTGCCACCCTCGGGAAATCCATTAGGAGGGTGGATACGCAGTATTTT.

This chain joins TRBV25-1 and TRBJ2-2, with 7 bases aligning to TRBD1. V trimming: 6 bases; J trimming: 2 bases; junction bases outside the gene matches: 6. CDR1 MGHDK and CDR2 SYGVNS come from the germline V gene. This CDR3 spans 15 amino acids. CDR3 region: CASSPTGLNTGELFF. Here the CDR3 DNA reads TGTGCCAGCAGCCCGACAGGGTTAAACACCGGGGAGCTGTTTTTT.

This clone occurred a few times. This chain links TRBV2 with TRBJ2-1; the match to TRBD2 covers 8 bases. The junction had 9 bases not matched to a gene; V was cut back by 4 bases and J by 4 bases. The CDR3 loop spans 16 amino acids. Germline CDR1 is SNHLY and CDR2 is FYNNEI. CDR3 amino acids: CASSGGTGLAYNEQFF. The CDR3 nucleotides read TGTGCCAGCAGTGGGGGAACCGGACTAGCTTACAATGAGCAGTTCTTC.

The chain links TRBV4-2 to TRBJ2-1, with D maybe TRBD2 (5 bases). CDR1 and CDR2 from the germline V gene are LGHNA and YNFKEQ. The V end lost 5 bases, the J end lost 5 bases, and 16 bases lay between the germline ends. This CDR3 is 15 amino acids long. The CDR3 region has the DNA TGTGCCAGCAGCTATACTAGTTATGAGGACAATGAGCAGTTCTTC. Protein sequence: CASSYTSYEDNEQFF.

This clone was counted only a few times. J is TRBJ2-4 and V is TRBV29-1; D possibly corresponds to TRBD1 (5 bases). The V gene lost 8 bases and the J gene lost 3 bases, with 11 bases spanning the gap. Germline loops: CDR1 SQVTM, CDR2 ANQGSEA. This CDR3 comprises 12 residues. In nucleotides, the CDR3 is TGCAGCAGCAGGGCAGGCAAAAACATTCAGTACTTC. Its protein product is CSSRAGKNIQYF.

The chain joins TRBV27 to TRBJ2-1, with 11 nucleotides matching TRBD2. Per the germline V gene, CDR1 is MNHEY and CDR2 is SMNVEV (reference sequence). Germline trimming cut 3 bases from V and 2 bases from J; bases unmatched to any gene: 0. The CDR3 spans 15 residues. CDR3 in DNA: TGTGCCAGCAGTTTGGGACTAGCGGCCTACAATGAGCAGTTCTTC. It specifies CASSLGLAAYNEQFF.